This paragraph reports one TCR beta chain. Its target is unknown. The sample is drawn from a study of T cell responses to AZD1222 COVID-19 vaccine. Regarding the study as a whole: Most donors were white British, females outnumbered males, and clonal diversity was possibly underestimated.

The assay was immunoSEQ multiplex PCR, and TCRdb's table has in-frame clones only and misses some. The sample shows 100,000 or so clones, roughly nine tenths of them seen only once. Germline V gene data show CDR1 as SGHAT and CDR2 as FQNNGV. V lost 1 base and J 0 bases, leaving 7 bases between the germline ends. This CDR3 has 16 amino acids. This TCR was sampled from an adult in good health. Sequenced material: peripheral blood, taken on day 0 of AZD1222 vaccination. The chain joins TRBV11-2 to TRBJ2-6; no clear D gene. Here the CDR3 DNA reads TGTGCCAGCAGCTTAGTAATGTTCTCTGGGGCCAACGTCCTGACTTTC. It translates to CASSLVMFSGANVLTF.